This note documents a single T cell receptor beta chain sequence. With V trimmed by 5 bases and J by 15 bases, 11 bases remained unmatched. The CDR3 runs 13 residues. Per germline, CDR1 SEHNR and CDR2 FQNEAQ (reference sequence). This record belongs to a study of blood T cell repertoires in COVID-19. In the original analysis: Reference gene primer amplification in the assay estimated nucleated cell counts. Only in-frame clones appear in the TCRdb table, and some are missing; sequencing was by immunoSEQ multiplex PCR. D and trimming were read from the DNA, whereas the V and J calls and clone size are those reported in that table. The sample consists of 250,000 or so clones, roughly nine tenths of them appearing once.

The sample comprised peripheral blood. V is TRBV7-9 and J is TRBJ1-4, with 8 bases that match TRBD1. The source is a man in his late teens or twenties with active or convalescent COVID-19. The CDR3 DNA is TGTGCCAGCAGCCGGATCGACAGGGGAAGGGTGTTTTTT. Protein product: CASSRIDRGRVFF.